Listed below are T cell receptor beta chains from one sample, sequenced in a study of read filtering for tumor transcriptome and immune sequencing. One entry per CDR3 protein results from TCRdb running MiXCR on the reads. The sample contains around 44,000 distinct CDR3 sequences, over 10% of which appear only once. Input material: a population of CD138-negative cells sorted from bone marrow. The receptors here all came from a donor aged 40 or older with multiple myeloma. The CDR3 runs from the conserved cysteine through the conserved F or W. D genes are given only for firm matches. Not every row has a clone size; where given, it reads once, few, many or a size class.

V gene	clone size	J gene	D gene	CDR3 DNA	CDR3 protein
TRBV6-2/TRBV6-3	few	TRBJ1-3	NA	TGTGCCAGCAGTCACGGGACATCCAGCTCTGGAAACACCATATATTTT	CASSHGTSSSGNTIYF
TRBV29-1	many	TRBJ1-1	NA	TGCAGCGTTGGGCGGTCACGGGAGACTGAAGCTTTCTTT	CSVGRSRETEAFF
TRBV6-2/TRBV6-3	many	TRBJ1-1	NA	TGTGCCAGCAGTTCCACGGTAGGATTGGGGGTTGCTTTCTTT	CASSSTVGLGVAFF
TRBV28	many	TRBJ2-5	NA	TGTGCCAGCAGTTTAGGGGTGGAAAAGACCCAGTACTTC	CASSLGVEKTQYF
TRBV2	many	TRBJ2-1	NA	TGTGCCAGCAGTGAGGAACGATACAATGAGCAGTTCTTC	CASSEERYNEQFF
TRBV4-2	many	TRBJ1-2	NA	TGTGCCAGCAGCCAAGAAGGAGGGGAGAGTGTTTACACCTTC	CASSQEGGESVYTF
TRBV6-4	NA	TRBJ2-1	NA	TGTGCTAGCAGTGAGAGGGGGACACCTTACAATGAGCGGTTCTTC	CASSERGTPYNERFF
TRBV29-1	many	TRBJ2-1	NA	TGCAGCGTTGATCCCCCGGGACGACAATCCAATGAGCAGTTCTTC	CSVDPPGRQSNEQFF
TRBV15	many	TRBJ2-3	NA	TGTGCCACCAGCAGGACAGGGACTTTTACAGATACGCAGTATTTT	CATSRTGTFTDTQYF
TRBV20-1	many	TRBJ2-5	TRBD1	TGCAGTGCTAGGGATGACAGGGCCCAAGAGACCCAGTACTTC	CSARDDRAQETQYF
TRBV24-1	NA	TRBJ2-7	NA	TGTGTCACCAGTGCCCTCAATGAGCAGTACTTC	CVTSALNEQYF
TRBV7-3	many	TRBJ1-1	NA	TGTGCCAGCAGCTTCGGGGGAAACACTGAAGCTTTCTTT	CASSFGGNTEAFF
TRBV20-1	many	TRBJ2-1	TRBD2	TGCAGTGCCCTCAACCTTGATATAGCGGGAGCGGGCAATGAGCAGTTCTTC	CSALNLDIAGAGNEQFF
TRBV6-5	many	TRBJ1-1	TRBD1	TGTGCCAGCAGTAGGGGACAGGGAAACACTGAAGCTTTCTTT	CASSRGQGNTEAFF
TRBV5-1	many	TRBJ1-5	NA	TGCGCCAGCAGCTTGGGGTCTGATCAGCCCCAGCATTTT	CASSLGSDQPQHF
TRBV28	many	TRBJ2-7	NA	TGTGCCAGCAGCCGAACCCGGACACCCTACGAGCAGTACTTC	CASSRTRTPYEQYF
TRBV14	few	TRBJ2-3	NA	TGTGCCAGCAGCCAAGAGGGCCTGGGCACAGATACGCAGTATTTT	CASSQEGLGTDTQYF
TRBV19	many	TRBJ2-2	TRBD1	TGTGCCAGTCACGATACAGGGGGGCGGACCGGGGAGCTGTTTTTT	CASHDTGGRTGELFF
TRBV12-3/TRBV12-4	many	TRBJ2-3	NA	TGTGCCAGCAGTTCGGCGGCTAGCACAGATACGCAGTATTTT	CASSSAASTDTQYF
TRBV12-3/TRBV12-4	many	TRBJ2-1	NA	TGTGCCAGCAGTAACCAGGGAGGTGAGCAGTTCTTC	CASSNQGGEQFF
TRBV27	many	TRBJ2-7	TRBD1	TGTGCCAGCAGTTCGCCGAGGACAGGTTGGGGGAAGCAGTACTTC	CASSSPRTGWGKQYF
TRBV6-5	many	TRBJ2-3	NA	TGTGCCAGCTCTGGAGTGTCGGATACGCAGTATTTT	CASSGVSDTQYF
TRBV28	NA	TRBJ1-1	NA	TGTGCCAGCACTTCCGTCCCCAGCACTGAAGCTTTCTTT	CASTSVPSTEAFF
TRBV5-1	NA	TRBJ2-2	NA	TGCGCCAGCAGCTTGGGAGGGTATGGAACCGGGGAGCTGTTTTTT	CASSLGGYGTGELFF
TRBV21-1	many	TRBJ2-7	NA	TGTGCCAGCAGCGAAAAACATGACAGGCCCGACTACGAGCAGTACTTC	CASSEKHDRPDYEQYF
TRBV5-4	NA	TRBJ2-2	TRBD1	TGTGCCAGCAGCTTGGGGCCAGGGGGCAACACTGGGGAGCTGTTTTTT	CASSLGPGGNTGELFF